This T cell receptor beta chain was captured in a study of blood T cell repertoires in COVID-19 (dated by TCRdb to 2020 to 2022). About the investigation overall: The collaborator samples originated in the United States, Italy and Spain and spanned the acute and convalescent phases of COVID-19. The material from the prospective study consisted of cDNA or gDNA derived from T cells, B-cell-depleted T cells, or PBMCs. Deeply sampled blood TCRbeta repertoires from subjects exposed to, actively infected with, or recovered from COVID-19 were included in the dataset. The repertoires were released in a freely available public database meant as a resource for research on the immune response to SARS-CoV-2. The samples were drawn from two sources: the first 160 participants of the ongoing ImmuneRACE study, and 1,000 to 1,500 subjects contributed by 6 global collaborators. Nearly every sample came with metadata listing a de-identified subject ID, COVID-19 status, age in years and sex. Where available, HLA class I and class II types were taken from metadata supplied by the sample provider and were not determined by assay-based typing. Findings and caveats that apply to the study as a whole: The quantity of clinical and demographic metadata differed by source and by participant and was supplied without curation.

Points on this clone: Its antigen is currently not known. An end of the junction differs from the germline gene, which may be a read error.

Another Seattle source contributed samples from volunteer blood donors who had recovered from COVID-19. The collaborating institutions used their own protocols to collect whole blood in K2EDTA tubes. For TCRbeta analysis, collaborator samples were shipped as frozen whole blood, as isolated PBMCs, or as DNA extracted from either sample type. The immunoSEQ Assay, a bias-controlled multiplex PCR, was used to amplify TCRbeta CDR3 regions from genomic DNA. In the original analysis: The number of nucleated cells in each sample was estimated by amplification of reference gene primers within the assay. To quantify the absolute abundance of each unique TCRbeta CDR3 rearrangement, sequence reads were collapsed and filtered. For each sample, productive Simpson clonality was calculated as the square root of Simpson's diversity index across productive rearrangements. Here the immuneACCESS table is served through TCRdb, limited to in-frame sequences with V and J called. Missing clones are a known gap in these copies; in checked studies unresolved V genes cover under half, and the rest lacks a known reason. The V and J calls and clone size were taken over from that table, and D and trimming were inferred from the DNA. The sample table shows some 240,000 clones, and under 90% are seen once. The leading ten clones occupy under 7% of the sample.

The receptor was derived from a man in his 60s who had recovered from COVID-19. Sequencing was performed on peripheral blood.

The CDR3 protein sequence reads: CASSPLAGPIDEQFF. The nucleotide sequence is given as TGTGCCAGCTCCCCACTAGCGGGCCCGATAGATGAGCAGTTCTTC. The rearrangement joined TRBV18 to TRBJ2-1, with TRBD2 matching 9 junction bases. CDR1 and CDR2 are read off the germline V gene as KGHSH and LQKENI. The CDR3, cysteine through phenylalanine, is 15 amino acids long. Kept here is only the CDR3 DNA, which spans 45 bases and is read in frame from base 1.